This T cell receptor beta chain originates from a study of CD8+ T cells in alopecia areata (dated by TCRdb to between 2018 and 2020). For context, the study as a whole: The treated patients, all with moderate-to-severe alopecia areata, were enrolled in an open-label pilot trial of oral tofacitinib given at 5 to 10 mg twice daily. Patients stayed on tofacitinib for 6 to 18 months and then had 6 months of follow-up off drug so that delayed response and recurrence could be assessed. The study used high-throughput TCRbeta sequencing to examine T cell clonal expansion in alopecia areata, in both the C3H/HeJ mouse model and human patients. TCRbeta CDR3 regions were amplified by immunoSEQ multiplex PCR using 35 Vbeta forward and 13 Jbeta reverse primers. RNA was obtained with the PAXgene miRNA kit for fixed scalp, the miRNeasy kit for PBMCs, and the RNeasy kit for mouse skin. Scalp tissue and sorted CD4+ and CD8+ peripheral blood T cells from patchy and totalis/universalis alopecia areata patients and from healthy controls were covered by human TCRbeta sequencing. Disease severity in treated patients was measured with the SALT score, which quantifies the percentage of affected scalp surface area. Scalp clonality was compared across normal scalp (n=4), patchy alopecia areata scalp (n=8), and alopecia totalis/universalis scalp (n=8). Biopsies were taken from tofacitinib-treated patients at baseline and at 4 and 24 weeks of treatment, and a later scalp biopsy was taken in several of the tofacitinib-treated patients. General conclusions and limits of the study: Unlike mouse skin, which is dominated by gammadelta T cells, normal human skin has resident alphabeta T cells that are also sequenced, and this complicates analysis of the scalp TCR repertoire. The treated cohort was small, with a single nonresponder, so links between baseline CD8+ expansion and response need larger studies. Compared with mice, TCR sequences shared between patients were less clear, possibly partly because of HLA diversity across the patient population. Many expanded lesional clones persisted in scalp and blood during tofacitinib treatment, which may partly explain relapse after stopping treatment. Tofacitinib significantly lowered scalp clonality and the number of expanded CD8+ clones among the top 100 scalp clones. Compared with normal scalp, lesional scalp, particularly in alopecia totalis/universalis, had higher clonality and more expanded CD8+ clones, which suggests antigenic drive.

The library came from the immunoSEQ multiplex PCR assay. RNA was extracted from all samples and reverse transcribed into cDNA as template for TCR sequencing. SuperScript III was used to make first-strand cDNA, primed with a 2:1 mix of oligo-dT and random hexamers. A synthetic immune receptor repertoire was used to gauge amplification bias, and whatever bias remained was removed computationally. From the authors' description of their analysis: After raw reads were preprocessed to remove errors, the CDR3 was defined following IMGT conventions as running from the conserved cysteine to phenylalanine. Clonality was computed as 1 minus the Shannon entropy, with the entropy normalized by log2 of the number of productive unique TCRs. CD4 or CD8 identity of scalp clones was inferred by cross-referencing scalp TCRbeta sequences with sorted blood CD4 and CD8 repertoires. This is the immuneACCESS table as TCRdb keeps it, with only in-frame sequences that have V and J called. A part of the clones is gone; compared with another copy, unresolved V genes explain less than half, and the rest is unexplained. That table supplies the V and J calls and clone size; D and trimming were determined from the DNA. A total of 150,000 to 200,000 clones appear in this sample, 60% of them only once. Approximately 1% of the sample comes from the top ten.

From its cysteine to its phenylalanine, the CDR3 spans 14 amino acids. Only the CDR3 DNA is retained, 42 bases long and in frame from the first base. CDR1 is given as SNHLY and CDR2 as FYNNEI, both from the germline V gene. V is clipped by 3 bases and J by 4 bases, and the sequence between their germline boundaries is 12 bases long. The sample's time point label, in plain terms: about 25 weeks on oral tofacitinib. This specimen's treatment or condition label, interpreted: oral pan-JAK inhibitor, 5-10 mg twice daily. Peripheral blood and lesional scalp punch biopsies were obtained from patients with alopecia areata. After PBMCs were isolated by density centrifugation and stained for CD3, CD4 and CD8, a FACSAria was used to sort CD4+ and CD8+ T cells. Details on this clone: What antigen it recognizes has not been identified. No much larger clone exists at a distance of one base, and base qualities are not known.

The receptor comes from a human donor with alopecia areata. In this chain, TRBV2 is recombined with TRBJ1-2; matching of 5 bases hints at TRBD1 as the D gene. Sequencing used CD4+ T cells sorted from blood, obtained at week 24, from a patient treated with tofacitinib. The CDR3 protein sequence reads: CASSDEGPAYGYTF. The base sequence is TGTGCCAGCAGTGATGAGGGGCCAGCCTATGGCTACACCTTC.